This T cell receptor (beta chain) stems from a study of regulatory T cells in long-lasting Graves disease. Turning to the study itself: The study enrolled newly diagnosed Graves' patients on antithyroid drugs under 3 months. General study points: Gene preferences differed: TRBV28, TRBJ1-2, TRBJ2-5 in persistent cases.

Time point given: newly diagnosed GD, antithyroid drugs for less than 3 months. With RNA extracted from PBMCs as input, the TCR library was made. V was shortened by 2 bases and J by 5 bases, with 16 bases between the two germline ends. Per the germline V gene, CDR1 is KGHSH and CDR2 is LQKENI. The CDR3 length is 16 residues. Comment on this clonotype: Antigen unknown.

The authors built TCR beta libraries using iRepertoire HTBI primers and Arm-PCR of CDR3 regions. TCRdb used MiXCR to reprocess the multiplex PCR reads, holding one entry per CDR3 protein. Of around 500,000 distinct CDR3 sequences listed, roughly 15% are singletons. Separately, the same data were catalogued under a study of T cells in Graves' hyperthyroidism and ophthalmopathy. This second study says: Using the HTBI primer set, a first-round RT-PCR was run on the TCR CDR3. Ophthalmopathy and stable hyperthyroidism were separated by a 13 V-J model.

The material was peripheral blood mononuclear cells (PBMCs), obtained at new diagnosis, from a patient treated with antithyroid drugs. V is TRBV18 and J is TRBJ2-4; TRBD1 might be the D (5 bases). The receptor comes from a woman aged 35-60 years with Graves disease. The CDR3 coding sequence is TGTGCCAGCTCACCATTAACAGGCCCTTTAGAAAACATTCAGTACTTC. Translation: CASSPLTGPLENIQYF.